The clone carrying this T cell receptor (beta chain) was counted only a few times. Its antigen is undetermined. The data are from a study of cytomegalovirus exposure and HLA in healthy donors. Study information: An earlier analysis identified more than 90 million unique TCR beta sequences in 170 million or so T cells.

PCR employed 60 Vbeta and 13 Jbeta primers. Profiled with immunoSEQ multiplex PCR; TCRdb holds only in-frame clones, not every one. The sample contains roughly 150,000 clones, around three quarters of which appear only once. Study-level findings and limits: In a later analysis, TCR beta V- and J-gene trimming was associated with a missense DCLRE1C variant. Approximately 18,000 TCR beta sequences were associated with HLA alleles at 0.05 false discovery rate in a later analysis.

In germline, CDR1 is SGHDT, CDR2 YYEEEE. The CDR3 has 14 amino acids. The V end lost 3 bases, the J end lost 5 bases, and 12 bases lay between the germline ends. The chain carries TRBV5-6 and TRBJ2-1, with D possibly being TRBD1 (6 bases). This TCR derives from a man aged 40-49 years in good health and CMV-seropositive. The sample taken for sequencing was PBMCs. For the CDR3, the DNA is TGTGCCAGCAGCTGGGACATTTTAGACAATGAGCAGTTCTTC. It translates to CASSWDILDNEQFF.